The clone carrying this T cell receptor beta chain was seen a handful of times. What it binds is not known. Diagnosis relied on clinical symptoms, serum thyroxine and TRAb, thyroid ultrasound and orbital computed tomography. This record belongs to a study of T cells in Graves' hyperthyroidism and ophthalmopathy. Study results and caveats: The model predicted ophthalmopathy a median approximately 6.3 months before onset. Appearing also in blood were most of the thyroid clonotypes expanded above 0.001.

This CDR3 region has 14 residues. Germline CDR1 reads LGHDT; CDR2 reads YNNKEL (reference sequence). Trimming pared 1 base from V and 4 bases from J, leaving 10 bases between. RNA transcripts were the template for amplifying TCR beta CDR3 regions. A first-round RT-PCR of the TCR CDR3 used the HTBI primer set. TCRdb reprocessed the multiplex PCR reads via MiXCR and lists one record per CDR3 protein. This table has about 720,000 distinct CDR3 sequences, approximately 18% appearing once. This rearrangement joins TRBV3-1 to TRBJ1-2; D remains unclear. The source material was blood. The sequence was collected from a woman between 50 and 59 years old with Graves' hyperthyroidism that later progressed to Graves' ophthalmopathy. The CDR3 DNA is TGTGCCAGCAGCCAAGTGGCAGAGGGCTATGGCTACACCTTC. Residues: CASSQVAEGYGYTF.